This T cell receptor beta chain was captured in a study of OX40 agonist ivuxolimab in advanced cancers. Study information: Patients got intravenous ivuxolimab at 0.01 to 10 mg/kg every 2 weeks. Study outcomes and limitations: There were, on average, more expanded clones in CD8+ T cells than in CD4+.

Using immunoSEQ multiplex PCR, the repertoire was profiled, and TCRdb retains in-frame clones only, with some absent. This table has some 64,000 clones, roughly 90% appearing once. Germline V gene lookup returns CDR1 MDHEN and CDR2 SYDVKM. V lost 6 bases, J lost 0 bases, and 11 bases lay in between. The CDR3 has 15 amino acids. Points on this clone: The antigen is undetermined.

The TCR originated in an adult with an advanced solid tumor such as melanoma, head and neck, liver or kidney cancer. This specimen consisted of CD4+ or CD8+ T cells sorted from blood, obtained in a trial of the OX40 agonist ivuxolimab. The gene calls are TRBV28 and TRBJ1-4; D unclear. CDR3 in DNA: TGTGCCAGCAGGACCTACACTACAACTAATGAAAAACTGTTTTTT. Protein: CASRTYTTTNEKLFF.